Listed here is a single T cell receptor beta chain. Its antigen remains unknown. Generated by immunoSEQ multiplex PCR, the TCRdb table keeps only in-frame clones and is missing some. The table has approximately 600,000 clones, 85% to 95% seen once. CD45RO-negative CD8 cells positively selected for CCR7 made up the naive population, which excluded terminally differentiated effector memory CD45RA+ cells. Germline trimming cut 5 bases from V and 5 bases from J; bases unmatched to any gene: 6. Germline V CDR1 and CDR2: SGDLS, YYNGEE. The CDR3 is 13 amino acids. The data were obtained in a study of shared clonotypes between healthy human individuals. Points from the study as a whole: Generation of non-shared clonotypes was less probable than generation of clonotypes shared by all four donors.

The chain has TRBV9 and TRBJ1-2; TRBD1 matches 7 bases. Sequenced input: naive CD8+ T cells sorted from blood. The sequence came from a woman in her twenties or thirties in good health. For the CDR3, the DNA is TGTGCCAGCAGTGGACAGGAAACTTATGGCTACACCTTC. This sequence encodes CASSGQETYGYTF.